This TCR beta chain was sequenced for a study of metastatic and nonmetastatic thyroid tumors. As for the study in general: Malignant and benign thyroid patients had repertoires compared in peripheral blood and tumor or nodule tissue. Whole-study findings and limits: Reported TCR beta diversity, measured in blood and tumor, was significantly higher for malignant thyroid tumors than for benign nodules.

Treatment of any kind had been given to no patient before thyroid surgery. The table lists this clone with many counts. The antigen is not known. Authors' data handling: A distant-metastasis classifier for papillary thyroid cancer was built using CDR3 differences across clinicopathological groups. Using MiXCR, TCRdb reanalyzed the PCR reads. The V and J calls were not made by the authors but by TCRdb's processing. The table has about 16,000 clones, 30% to 40% seen once. From germline, CDR1 is ENHRY and CDR2 SYGVKD. The length of the CDR3 is 17 residues. The trim removed 10 bases at V and 1 base at J, leaving 13 bases unmatched.

Source material: blood. V usage is TRBV10-3 and J usage is TRBJ2-3; 11 bases match TRBD2. This receptor was taken from a female donor with papillary thyroid cancer or a benign thyroid nodule (not recorded which). Some clones in this sample may be carry-over from other donors' samples. CDR3 region: CATGGLAGGLGTDTQYF. Here the CDR3 DNA reads TGTGCCACTGGGGGGCTAGCGGGGGGTCTTGGCACAGATACGCAGTATTTT.